This TCR beta chain was captured in a study of cytomegalovirus exposure and HLA in healthy donors. The PCR ran on 60 Vbeta and 13 Jbeta primers. Per the study methods: Counted up in a later analysis, unique TCR beta chains came to around 80 million, with about 9.9 million shared. Assay: immunoSEQ multiplex PCR; the TCRdb copy retains only in-frame clones and omits some. V, J and clone size derive from that table, while D and trimming were established from the DNA sequence. Of about 110,000 clones detected, over 55% appear once; the ten largest clones hold 2.8%. This CDR3 spans 15 amino acids. The germline gives CDR1 SGHRS, CDR2 YFSETQ. V lost 9 bases to trimming and J lost 4 bases; unmatched junction nucleotides: 11. Turning to this clone: What it recognizes is unknown.

Donors consisted of healthy bone marrow donors. General study points: Published work reported that the classifier diagnosed cytomegalovirus status with high specificity and sensitivity. With further analysis later on, most CMV-associated TCR beta chains appeared HLA-restricted.

This chain joins TRBV5-1 and TRBJ2-7, with 12 bases aligning to TRBD1. The receptor was isolated from a female donor in good health and CMV-seronegative. Sequences were obtained from PBMCs. The CDR3 loop reads CATREGTGGVYEQYF. CDR3 bases: TGCGCCACTCGGGAGGGGACAGGGGGCGTGTACGAGCAGTACTTC.